Presented here are 32 T cell receptor beta chains from one specimen sequenced in a study of CD8 T cell repertoires and HIV-1 epitope variants (dated by TCRdb to the early 2020s). Their antigen targets remain unknown. Libraries were prepared through the immunoSEQ multiplex PCR assay. TCRdb obtained this table from immuneACCESS and retained in-frame rearrangements with V and J assigned. These tables miss some clones; where compared with another copy, unresolved V genes account for less than half of the shortfall, and the remainder is unexplained. The sample yields some 4,500 clones; 65% to 70% were counted once. Under 55% of the sample is in the top ten clones. The specimen was cultured CD8+ T cells derived from PBMCs. The receptors shown here come from a male donor with HIV.

The V call is TRBV11-2, the J call TRBJ2-5; perhaps TRBD2 as D (5 bases). With the DNA end fitting TRBJ2-7 better, the J assignment may be wrong. This CDR3 is 13 amino acids long. CDR1 is SGHAT and CDR2 is FQNNGV in the germline V gene. DNA of the CDR3: TGTGCCAGCAGCTTAGTTCGGGGCTACGAGCAGTACTTC. Protein product: CASSLVRGYEQYF.

The table lists this clone with a few counts. The chain uses TRBV13 and TRBJ1-2; TRBD1 aligns across 7 bases. Germline V gives CDR1 PRHDT, CDR2 FYEKMQ (reference sequence). The CDR3 loop spans 17 amino acids. Trimming removed 2 bases from V and 0 bases from J; junction bases left unmatched: 9. CDR3 region: CASSLNVGQQANYGYTF. The CDR3 bases are TGTGCCAGCAGCTTAAATGTGGGACAGCAAGCTAACTATGGCTACACCTTC.

The rearrangement links TRBV29-1 to TRBJ2-7; 10 bases agree with TRBD2. The CDR3 length is 15 residues. Losses at the gene ends were 0 bases for V and 2 bases for J; bases not matched to a gene: 4. The germline V gene has CDR1 SQVTM and CDR2 ANQGSEA. The CDR3 region is CSVEERAGGPYEQYF. The CDR3 DNA is TGCAGCGTTGAAGAGCGAGCGGGAGGGCCCTACGAGCAGTACTTC.

V usage is TRBV7-9 and J usage is TRBJ1-3; D is undetermined. Trimming cost V 3 bases and J 1 base, with 13 bases left between them. This CDR3 spans 16 amino acids. CDR1 is SEHNR and CDR2 is FQNEAQ in the germline V gene (reference sequence). The CDR3 here is CASSLPGTRSGNTIYF. The CDR3 coding sequence is TGTGCCAGCAGCTTGCCGGGAACCAGGTCTGGAAACACCATATATTTT.

The genes are TRBV11-2 and TRBJ2-2; tentative D call: TRBD1 (6 bases). Per germline, CDR1 SGHAT and CDR2 FQNNGV. The CDR3 is made up of 13 amino acids. The V end was cut by 1 base, the J end by 9 bases, with 9 bases between. DNA for the CDR3: TGTGCCAGCAGCTTAGGGGGGCTACGGGAGCTGTTTTTT. Protein sequence: CASSLGGLRELFF.

J is TRBJ1-4 and V is TRBV21-1; TRBD1 was called by the table and not checked on the DNA. TRBV21-1 is recorded as a pseudogene. The CDR3 sequence is 16 residues long. This chain's CDR3 is CASSKAPGTGDEKLFF. The CDR3 DNA sequence: TGTGCCAGCAGCAAAGCCCCCGGAACAGGGGACGAAAAACTGTTTTTT.

The chain employs TRBV6-5 and TRBJ2-2; possibly TRBD2 for D (6 bases). The CDR3 is 15 amino acids. Germline CDR1 reads MNHEY; CDR2 reads SVGAGI. V was trimmed by 5 bases and J by 6 bases, leaving 16 bases between them. DNA for the CDR3: TGTGCCAGCAGTCCCCCGACTAGTGGGGCCGGGGAGCTGTTTTTT. It is translated as CASSPPTSGAGELFF.

This clone was seen more than once but under ten times. The genes are TRBV10-2 and TRBJ2-7; tentatively, D is TRBD2 (6 bases). CDR3 length: 16 residues. From germline, CDR1 is WSHSY and CDR2 SAAADI. Trimming took off 6 bases at V and 2 bases at J, with 20 bases between the two ends. CDR3: CASRGGWGKGTYEQYF. CDR3 DNA: TGCGCCAGCAGGGGGGGATGGGGCAAGGGTACCTACGAGCAGTACTTC.

The chain recombines TRBV27 with TRBJ2-5, with D perhaps TRBD2 (5 bases). Trimming stripped 5 bases from V and 4 bases from J, with 17 bases between. The CDR3 has 15 residues. From germline, CDR1 is MNHEY and CDR2 SMNVEV (reference sequence). CDR3 region: CASSVIPGWGETQYF. CDR3 nucleotides: TGTGCCAGCAGTGTGATTCCGGGATGGGGAGAGACCCAGTACTTC.

This chain connects TRBV4-1 to TRBJ2-7; 10 nucleotides agree with TRBD1. Trimming removed 0 bases from V and 4 bases from J; junction bases left unmatched: 9. The CDR3 has 17 residues. Germline V gives CDR1 MGHRA, CDR2 YSYEKL. The CDR3 DNA follows: TGCGCCAGCAGCCAAGAAGGGGTAGGGACAGGGGCGTACGAGCAGTACTTC. Protein sequence: CASSQEGVGTGAYEQYF.

The chain employs TRBV4-1 and TRBJ1-1, with 8 bases matching TRBD1. The CDR3 consists of 16 residues. V dropped 0 bases and J dropped 0; count of bases not matched to a gene: 3. Per the germline V gene, CDR1 is MGHRA and CDR2 is YSYEKL. CDR3 DNA: TGCGCCAGCAGCCAAGATAGGACAGGGATGAACACTGAAGCTTTCTTT. It specifies CASSQDRTGMNTEAFF.

This chain uses TRBV9 with TRBJ2-7, with 8 positions matching TRBD2. The V and J ends lost 3 bases and 5 bases, in that order; junction bases with no gene match: 10. From germline, CDR1 is SGDLS and CDR2 YYNGEE. The CDR3 has 15 amino acids. The CDR3 loop is CASSAAPGGQHEQYF. The CDR3 coding sequence is TGTGCCAGCAGCGCTGCCCCGGGAGGGCAACACGAGCAGTACTTC.

This rearrangement joins TRBV11-2 to TRBJ1-4; D remains ambiguous. V lost 4 bases and J 0 bases, leaving 12 bases between the germline ends. The CDR3 extends over 16 amino acids. Germline assignment: CDR1 SGHAT and CDR2 FQNNGV. CDR3 DNA sequence: TGTGCCAGCAGCTCAACGGACGGAGCAACTAATGAAAAACTGTTTTTT. It is translated as CASSSTDGATNEKLFF. The full variable domain, in which reference TRBV11-2 and TRBJ1-4 provide the parts outside the CDR3, is EAGVAQSPRYKIIEKRQSVAFWCNPISGHATLYWYQQILGQGPKLLIQFQNNGVVDDSQLPKDRFSAERLKGVDSTLKIQPAKLEDSAVYLCASSSTDGATNEKLFFGSGTQLSVL.

This chain joins TRBV7-8 and TRBJ1-6, with a possible D match to TRBD1 (5 bases). Germline V lookup: CDR1 SGHVS, CDR2 FQNEAQ. The CDR3 extends over 19 amino acids. With 1 base removed from V and 0 bases from J, the gap between germline ends came to 16 bases. In nucleotides, the CDR3 is TGTGCCAGCAGCTTAGATGGCGGGGGGTTCAGCTCCTATAATTCACCCCTCCACTTT. It yields the protein CASSLDGGGFSSYNSPLHF.

V usage is TRBV10-3 and J usage is TRBJ2-2, with TRBD1 matching over 8 bases. Unmatched junction bases numbered 1, after V lost 0 bases and J lost 1 base. From germline, CDR1 is ENHRY and CDR2 SYGVKD. There are 16 residues in the CDR3. CDR3 in DNA: TGTGCCATCAGTGAGTCCGGGACAGGGAACACCGGGGAGCTGTTTTTT. This translates into CAISESGTGNTGELFF.

The chain links TRBV27 to TRBJ2-1; 10 bases agree with TRBD1. V gave up 5 bases and J gave up 5 bases; unmatched junction bases: 9. The CDR3 consists of 16 residues. Germline V gene lookup returns CDR1 MNHEY and CDR2 SMNVEV (reference sequence). The CDR3 DNA follows: TGTGCCAGCAGTCCTAGACAGGGGGCCCCCGACAATGAGCAGTTCTTC. Translation gives CASSPRQGAPDNEQFF.

The rearrangement joins TRBV7-9 to TRBJ2-1, with 10 nucleotides matching TRBD2. J was trimmed by 7 bases and V by 2 bases; bases with no gene match: 2. The CDR3 contains 14 residues. Germline V gene sequence: CDR1 SEHNR, CDR2 FQNEAQ (reference sequence). For the CDR3, the DNA is TGTGCCAGCAGCTTAACGGGACTAGCGAATGAGCAGTTCTTC. As protein: CASSLTGLANEQFF.

The sample holds a few counts of this clone. This chain uses TRBV5-4 with TRBJ2-7; the D gene is possibly TRBD1 (5 bases). The CDR3 loop spans 13 amino acids. CDR1 is SGHNT and CDR2 is YYREEE in the germline V gene (reference sequence). Trimming removed 1 base at V and 3 bases at J, with 8 bases between. The CDR3: CASSLPGYYEQYF. The DNA of the CDR3 is TGTGCCAGCAGCTTGCCAGGGTACTACGAGCAGTACTTC.

The CDR3 nucleotides read TGTGCCAGCAGCTCCCTGACTAGCGGCACAGATACGCAGTATTTT. Protein product: CASSSLTSGTDTQYF. The chain has TRBV7-9 and TRBJ2-3; TRBD2 aligns across 8 bases. V lost 4 bases to trimming and J lost 1 base; unmatched junction nucleotides: 4. The germline V gene has CDR1 SEHNR and CDR2 FQNEAQ (reference sequence). This CDR3 contains 15 residues.

This CDR3 is CASSPGQGPYEQYF. The CDR3 region has the DNA TGTGCCAGTAGTCCGGGACAGGGGCCCTACGAGCAGTACTTC. This chain connects TRBV19 to TRBJ2-7; TRBD1 matches at 10 bases. J lost 2 bases, V lost 5 bases, and 3 bases had no gene match. The CDR3 length is 14 residues. Germline V CDR1 and CDR2: LNHDA, SQIVND (reference sequence).

The V and J genes are TRBV9 and TRBJ2-1, with D possibly matching TRBD1 (5 bases). Germline V gene lookup returns CDR1 SGDLS and CDR2 YYNGEE. Trimming removed 3 bases at V and 0 bases at J, with 7 bases between. CDR3 length: 14 amino acids. The DNA for the CDR3 is TGTGCCAGCAGCGACGACAGCTCCTACAATGAGCAGTTCTTC. Protein: CASSDDSSYNEQFF. The whole variable domain, remainder taken from reference TRBV9 and TRBJ2-1, is DSGVTQTPKHLITATGQRVTLRCSPRSGDLSVYWYQQSLDQGLQFLIQYYNGEERAKGNILERFSAQQFPDLHSELNLSSLELGDSALYFCASSDDSSYNEQFFGPGTRLTVL.

This chain joins TRBV5-4 and TRBJ2-7; a possible D gene is TRBD2 (6 bases). Trimming removed 2 bases at V and 2 bases at J, with 14 bases between. Per the germline V gene, CDR1 is SGHNT and CDR2 is YYREEE (reference sequence). The length of the CDR3 is 15 residues. CDR3 protein: CASSFMGGPTYEQYF. The CDR3 coding sequence is TGTGCCAGCAGCTTTATGGGGGGACCGACCTACGAGCAGTACTTC.

The rearrangement uses TRBV15 and TRBJ1-1; D might be TRBD1 (6 bases). The CDR3 consists of 14 residues. The V and J ends lost 0 bases and 6 bases respectively, with 11 bases between them. In germline, CDR1 is LNHNV, CDR2 YYDKDF (reference sequence). The CDR3 nucleotides are TGTGCCACCAGCAGAGATCGGGACATCTCTGAAGCTTTCTTT. This encodes CATSRDRDISEAFF. The variable domain in full, completed from reference TRBV15 and TRBJ1-1, reads DAMVIQNPRYQVTQFGKPVTLSCSQTLNHNVMYWYQQKSSQAPKLLFHYYDKDFNNEADTPDNFQSRRPNTSFCFLDIRSPGLGDTAMYLCATSRDRDISEAFFGQGTRLTVV.

The CDR3 loop reads CASSLDRNTEAFF. The CDR3 coding sequence is TGTGCCAGCAGTCTCGACAGGAACACTGAAGCTTTCTTT. V usage is TRBV5-4 and J usage is TRBJ1-1, with D maybe TRBD1 (5 bases). CDR1 and CDR2 from the germline V gene are SGHNT and YYREEE (reference sequence). Trimming removed 5 bases from V and 1 base from J, with 9 bases in between. The CDR3 totals 13 residues.

CDR3 in DNA: TGTGCCAGCAGCTTGGAGACAGGGGCAACCTACGAGCAGTACTTC. This sequence encodes CASSLETGATYEQYF. V and J are TRBV5-6 and TRBJ2-7, with 8 bases matching TRBD1. Losses at the gene ends were 0 bases for V and 2 bases for J; bases not matched to a gene: 4. CDR3 length equals 15 residues. The germline CDR1 and CDR2 sequences are SGHDT and YYEEEE. The variable domain in full, with the rest retrieved from reference TRBV5-6 and TRBJ2-7, is DAGVTQSPTHLIKTRGQQVTLRCSPKSGHDTVSWYQQALGQGPQFIFQYYEEEERQRGNFPDRFSGHQFPNYSSELNVNALLLGDSALYLCASSLETGATYEQYFGPGTRLTVT.

The chain has TRBV7-9 and TRBJ2-7; the match to TRBD1 covers 7 bases. The CDR3 contains 14 residues. Trimming took 5 bases from V and 5 from J; bases not matched to a gene: 9. Germline assignment: CDR1 SEHNR and CDR2 FQNEAQ (reference sequence). For the CDR3, the DNA is TGTGCCAGCAGCCCACAGGGGTCTTACCACGAGCAGTACTTC. Translation: CASSPQGSYHEQYF.

This chain joins TRBV6-1 and TRBJ2-3; 13 bases align to TRBD2. The CDR3 length is 15 residues. Germline CDR1 and CDR2: MNHNS and SASEGT. The ends lost 3 bases at V and 4 bases at J; junction bases unmatched: 1. CDR3 in amino acids: CASSETSGRPDTQYF. CDR3 bases: TGTGCCAGCAGTGAGACTAGCGGGAGGCCAGATACGCAGTATTTT.

The genes are TRBV5-1 and TRBJ2-1, with 14 bases matching TRBD2. The ends lost 4 bases at V and 8 bases at J; junction bases unmatched: 5. Germline CDR1 is SGHRS and CDR2 is YFSETQ. The CDR3 is 15 residues long. The CDR3 loop reads CASSPGTSGSDEQFF. CDR3 bases: TGCGCCAGCAGCCCAGGGACTAGCGGGAGCGATGAGCAGTTCTTC.

The chain carries TRBV9 and TRBJ2-2; D not certain. The CDR3 runs to 15 residues. Trimming pared 7 bases from V and 1 base from J, leaving 14 bases between. Germline CDR1 and CDR2: SGDLS and YYNGEE. The CDR3, as DNA: TGTGCCAGCTCGGAAGGGTTCTGGAACACCGGGGAGCTGTTTTTT. As protein: CASSEGFWNTGELFF.

The chain carries TRBV4-2 and TRBJ2-2; TRBD1 or TRBD2 may be the D gene (6 bases each). The CDR3 totals 16 residues. Trimming took off 1 base at V and 4 bases at J, with 13 bases between the two ends. Germline CDR1 is LGHNA and CDR2 is YNFKEQ. The CDR3 sequence is CASSQGDGGFTGELFF. CDR3 nucleotide sequence: TGTGCCAGCAGCCAAGGGGACGGGGGCTTCACCGGGGAGCTGTTTTTT.

The CDR3 region has the DNA TGTGCCAGCAGTTACGGCAGGTGGGCTTTCTTT. It translates to CASSYGRWAFF. This chain uses TRBV6-1 with TRBJ1-1; D gene unclear. V gave up 5 bases and J gave up 11 bases, with 12 bases separating them. Germline CDR1 MNHNS, CDR2 SASEGT. This CDR3 contains 11 residues.

As for this clone: The junction does not match germline at one end; this may be a read error. The rearrangement uses TRBV5-1 and TRBJ1-1; TRBD1 is a possible D gene (5 bases). Per germline, CDR1 SGHRS and CDR2 YFSETQ. This CDR3 comprises 13 residues. CDR3 DNA sequence: TGCGCCAGCAGCTTGGGGGGGAACTCTGAAGCTTTCTTT. This sequence encodes CASSLGGNSEAFF.